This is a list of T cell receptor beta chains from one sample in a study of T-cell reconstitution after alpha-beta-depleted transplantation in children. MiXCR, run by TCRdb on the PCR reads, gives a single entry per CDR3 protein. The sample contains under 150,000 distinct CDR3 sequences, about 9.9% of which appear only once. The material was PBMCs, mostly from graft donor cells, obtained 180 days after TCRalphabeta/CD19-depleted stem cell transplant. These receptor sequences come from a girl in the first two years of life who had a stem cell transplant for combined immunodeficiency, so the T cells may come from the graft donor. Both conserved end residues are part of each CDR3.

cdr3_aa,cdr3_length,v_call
CSAILEADTQYF,12,TRBV20-1
CASSKGRAGETQYF,14,TRBV2
CAIARGLHQQNEQFF,15,TRBV10-3
CASSSRTGRGEQFF,14,TRBV4-1
CASSESRPPYEQYF,14,TRBV10-2
CASSVGAGGDTEAFF,15,TRBV9
CASSWAGPDTQYF,13,TRBV12-3/TRBV12-4
CSAAQETQYF,10,TRBV20-1
CSASRSYEQYF,11,TRBV20-1
CASSFPGTSYKAYNEQFF,18,TRBV12-3/TRBV12-4
CASMGVAGEQYF,12,TRBV9
CASSQQVRSETQYF,14,TRBV7-2
CASSWETVTEAFF,13,TRBV5-1
CASSPVVYHNEQFF,14,TRBV11-2
CSVPGLVVETQYF,13,TRBV20-1
CASSNSDEQYF,11,TRBV12-3/TRBV12-4
CSADPDPYGYTF,12,TRBV20-1
CASSARRGRNEQFF,14,TRBV5-1
CASSLTSPLNYNEQFF,16,TRBV12-3/TRBV12-4
CAWSQADHSPLHF,13,TRBV30
CASSFRGNYGYTF,13,TRBV12-3/TRBV12-4
CSARDKGGPSYEQYF,15,TRBV20-1
CAIRPRQGAPYEQYF,15,TRBV10-3
CVSGPLGSYNEQFF,14,TRBV12-5
CASSLARGEETQYF,14,TRBV7-2
CSVWGRYQETQYF,13,TRBV29-1
CASSSVFEQYF,11,TRBV7-2
CATTSDRSKETQYF,14,TRBV15
CASSQEGLAADNEQFF,16,TRBV3-1
CASSHDRQGHSYEQYF,16,TRBV19
CASSLGRIQETQYF,14,TRBV5-6
CASSLGQEGDTQYF,14,TRBV11-1
CASSPEGSGRTEETQYF,17,TRBV18
CAIRAGTRDEQYF,13,TRBV10-3
CASSFRETQYF,11,TRBV12-3/TRBV12-4
CASGQGARVGQYF,13,TRBV12-3/TRBV12-4
CASSYGRELFF,11,TRBV6-2/TRBV6-3
CASSPRTNNPYEQYF,15,TRBV6-2/TRBV6-3
CASRGSGRLHQETQYF,16,TRBV7-2
CASSLHLSPYNEQFF,15,TRBV7-3
CASSLGVGGNEQFF,14,TRBV7-2
CASSQDPVQVEQFF,14,TRBV3-1
CSARDPMREGWNEQFF,16,TRBV20-1